These 29 T cell receptor beta chains originate from one sample sequenced in a study of OX40 agonist ivuxolimab in advanced cancers. Profiled with immunoSEQ multiplex PCR; TCRdb holds only in-frame clones, not every one. Of roughly 120,000 clones listed, 75% to 90% are singletons. The sample was CD4+ or CD8+ T cells sorted from blood, taken in a trial of the OX40 agonist ivuxolimab. The receptors originated from an adult with an advanced solid tumor such as melanoma, head and neck, liver or kidney cancer.

This sequence joins TRBV2 and TRBJ1-1; tentative D call: TRBD1 (6 bases). The germline V gene encodes CDR1 SNHLY and CDR2 FYNNEI. The CDR3 sequence is 15 residues long. V lost 6 bases, J lost 4 bases, and 18 bases lay in between. The CDR3 region has the DNA TGTGCCAGCAGCGGGACATCACCCGGGGCCACTGAAGCTTTCTTT. It encodes CASSGTSPGATEAFF. Together with reference TRBV2 and TRBJ1-1, the CDR3 gives the full variable domain: EPEVTQTPSHQVTQMGQEVILRCVPISNHLYFYWYRQILGQKVEFLVSFYNNEISEKSEIFDDQFSVERPDGSNFTLKIRSTKLEDSAMYFCASSGTSPGATEAFFGQGTRLTVV.

V and J are TRBV6-6 and TRBJ2-7, with 7 bases lining up with TRBD1. Losses at the gene ends were 2 bases for V and 4 bases for J; bases not matched to a gene: 8. CDR1 is MNHNY, CDR2 SVGAGI, per germline (reference sequence). The CDR3 has 15 residues. In DNA, the CDR3 is TGTGCCAGCAGTTACCCCGCAGGGGGAAGTTACGAGCAGTACTTC. It codes for CASSYPAGGSYEQYF.

This rearrangement joins TRBV19 to TRBJ2-7; D may match TRBD1 or TRBD2 (5 bases each). The CDR3 is 14 residues long. V was cut by 5 bases and J by 4 bases, with 15 bases left in between. CDR1 and CDR2 from the germline V gene are LNHDA and SQIVND (reference sequence). The CDR3 DNA follows: TGTGCCAGTAGTCCTTTCGAGGGGCTTTACGAGCAGTACTTC. It encodes CASSPFEGLYEQYF.

This clone occurred a few times. The chain combines TRBV19 with TRBJ2-7; tentative D call: TRBD1 (6 bases). The germline V gene has CDR1 LNHDA and CDR2 SQIVND (reference sequence). V dropped 8 bases and J dropped 4 bases, with 15 bases sitting between them. CDR3 length: 13 residues. CDR3 residues: CASATQGRYEQYF. For the CDR3, the DNA is TGTGCCAGTGCCACGCAGGGGAGATACGAGCAGTACTTC.

In nucleotides, the CDR3 is TGTGCCAGCAGTTCAGGGTATGGCTACACCTTC. This sequence encodes CASSSGYGYTF. The chain has TRBV6-6 and TRBJ1-2, with D possibly TRBD1 on 5 matching bases. V lost 4 bases and J lost 5, with 5 bases in between. CDR1 is MNHNY, CDR2 SVGAGI, per germline (reference sequence). This CDR3 comprises 11 residues.

CDR3 nucleotides: TGTGCCAGCAGCTTCACGCAATACCAAGAGACCCAGTACTTC. As protein: CASSFTQYQETQYF. J is TRBJ2-5 and V is TRBV7-2; the D is unclear. This CDR3 spans 14 amino acids. Trimming left V 3 bases short and J 0 bases short, with 8 bases between. Per the germline V gene, CDR1 is SGHTA and CDR2 is FQGNSA.

This sequence joins TRBV6-6 and TRBJ1-1; D gene unclear. V was trimmed by 9 bases and J by 7 bases, leaving 6 bases between them. This CDR3 contains 9 residues. CDR1 and CDR2 (germline): MNHNY, SVGAGI (reference sequence). The CDR3 sequence is CARTLEAFF. The CDR3 DNA follows: TGTGCCAGGACCCTTGAAGCTTTCTTT.

The rearrangement links TRBV28 to TRBJ2-1; 7 nucleotides line up with TRBD1. Trimming removed 4 bases from V and 0 bases from J; junction bases left unmatched: 6. This CDR3 has 16 amino acids. Germline CDR1 MDHEN, CDR2 SYDVKM. The CDR3 bases are TGTGCCAGCAGTTCCCTCGGGACAGTCTCCTACAATGAGCAGTTCTTC. This gives the protein CASSSLGTVSYNEQFF.

The gene calls are TRBV7-2 and TRBJ1-1; D is possibly TRBD1 (5 bases). The CDR3 consists of 13 residues. V was shortened by 2 bases and J by 3 bases, with 7 bases between the two germline ends. Germline V gene lookup returns CDR1 SGHTA and CDR2 FQGNSA. This CDR3 reads CASSLSRDTEAFF. The CDR3 nucleotides are TGTGCCAGCAGCTTATCCAGGGACACTGAAGCTTTCTTT.

This clone was recorded only once. The genes are TRBV9 and TRBJ2-2; TRBD2 might be the D (5 bases). The V and J ends lost 0 bases and 0 bases respectively, with 6 bases between them. The CDR3 has 15 residues. CDR1 is SGDLS, CDR2 YYNGEE, per germline. The CDR3 DNA follows: TGTGCCAGCAGCGTAGAACTAGCGAACACCGGGGAGCTGTTTTTT. The encoded protein is CASSVELANTGELFF.

The chain uses TRBV7-9 and TRBJ2-2; D tentatively fits TRBD1 or TRBD2 (5 bases each). The V and J ends lost 6 bases and 0 bases respectively, with 17 bases between them. This CDR3 spans 17 amino acids. Per the germline V gene, CDR1 is SEHNR and CDR2 is FQNEAQ (reference sequence). The CDR3 reads CASSITGQAANTGELFF. CDR3 DNA sequence: TGTGCCAGCAGTATCACGGGGCAGGCAGCGAACACCGGGGAGCTGTTTTTT.

The V and J genes are TRBV5-6 and TRBJ1-2; perhaps TRBD1 as D (5 bases). The V end was cut by 1 base, the J end by 11 bases, with 24 bases between. The CDR3 consists of 16 residues. Germline-derived CDR1 and CDR2 are SGHDT and YYEEEE. CDR3 region: CASSLYGRQLTLIYTF. CDR3 nucleotide sequence: TGTGCCAGCAGCTTGTACGGGAGACAGCTCACCCTAATATACACCTTC.

CDR3 sequence reads: CASSPPWGRVAYEQYF. In DNA form, the CDR3 reads TGTGCCAGCAGTCCCCCCTGGGGCAGGGTGGCGTACGAGCAGTACTTC. This chain uses TRBV28 with TRBJ2-7; tentative D call: TRBD1 (5 bases). The CDR3 consists of 16 residues. V lost 5 bases, J lost 4 bases, and 21 bases lay in between. The germline V gene encodes CDR1 MDHEN and CDR2 SYDVKM.

The chain links TRBV11-2 to TRBJ1-5; D unresolved. Germline V CDR1 and CDR2: SGHAT, FQNNGV. CDR3 length: 15 residues. Trimming took 1 base from V and 2 from J, leaving 9 bases between them. The CDR3 coding sequence is TGTGCCAGCAGCTTAGGGGCGTCGGGCAATCAGCCCCAGCATTTT. Protein sequence: CASSLGASGNQPQHF. The full variable domain, its missing parts supplied by reference TRBV11-2 and TRBJ1-5, is EAGVAQSPRYKIIEKRQSVAFWCNPISGHATLYWYQQILGQGPKLLIQFQNNGVVDDSQLPKDRFSAERLKGVDSTLKIQPAKLEDSAVYLCASSLGASGNQPQHFGDGTRLSIL.

The chain has TRBV27 and TRBJ1-5; TRBD1 matches at 7 bases. This CDR3 spans 17 amino acids. Germline lookup yields CDR1 MNHEY and CDR2 SMNVEV (reference sequence). The J segment lost 0 bases and the V segment lost 6 bases, leaving 11 bases of the junction unmatched. CDR3 nucleotides: TGTGCCAGCAGGAGCGAGGGACAGAAGAATAGCAATCAGCCCCAGCATTTT. It yields the protein CASRSEGQKNSNQPQHF.

This clone was seen a handful of times. The chain is built from TRBV27 and TRBJ2-7; maybe TRBD2 (7 bases). Germline CDR1 and CDR2: MNHEY and SMNVEV (reference sequence). V gave up 6 bases and J gave up 6 bases, with 18 bases separating them. The CDR3 is 14 amino acids. The CDR3 sequence: CASRRPQGGGEQYF. CDR3 nucleotides: TGTGCCAGCAGACGCCCCCAAGGGGGGGGCGAGCAGTACTTC.

Only one count was recorded for this clone. The chain recombines TRBV29-1 with TRBJ1-1, with D unresolved. V shed 0 bases and J shed 0 bases, with 11 bases lying between them. There are 15 residues in the CDR3. Germline CDR1 is SQVTM and CDR2 is ANQGSEA. The DNA for the CDR3 is TGCAGCGTTGAAGATCTGGGGTCTATGAACACTGAAGCTTTCTTT. Protein product: CSVEDLGSMNTEAFF. Full variable domain (outside the CDR3, taken from reference TRBV29-1 and TRBJ1-1): SAVISQKPSRDICQRGTSLTIQCQVDSQVTMMFWYRQQPGQSLTLIATANQGSEATYESGFVIDKFPISRPNLTFSTLTVSNMSPEDSSIYLCSVEDLGSMNTEAFFGQGTRLTVV.

The genes are TRBV30 and TRBJ1-6, with a tentative D call TRBD1 (6 bases). CDR1 is GTSNPN, CDR2 SVGIG, per germline (reference sequence). The CDR3 spans 13 residues. Trimming pared 4 bases from V and 8 bases from J, leaving 12 bases between. CDR3 loop: CAWKVQGYSPLHF. The CDR3 bases are TGTGCCTGGAAGGTTCAGGGGTATTCACCCCTCCACTTT.

The table lists this clone with a few counts. The same CDR3 also results from other DNA sequences found in this sample. The chain employs TRBV19 and TRBJ1-5; D remains unclear. The CDR3 spans 15 residues. Germline loops: CDR1 LNHDA, CDR2 SQIVND (reference sequence). The V end was cut by 1 base, the J end by 0 bases, with 7 bases between. The CDR3 DNA sequence: TGTGCCAGTAGTATAGGGCAGAATAGCAATCAGCCCCAGCATTTT. It specifies CASSIGQNSNQPQHF.

The chain couples TRBV7-2 to TRBJ2-7; weak D call: TRBD1 (5 bases). Germline loops: CDR1 SGHTA, CDR2 FQGNSA. The CDR3 contains 14 residues. The V end lost 3 bases, the J end lost 3 bases, and 12 bases lay between the germline ends. CDR3 DNA sequence: TGTGCCAGCAGCTTTTACAGGAAAAACTACGAGCAGTACTTC. As protein: CASSFYRKNYEQYF.

The rearrangement joins TRBV28 to TRBJ2-5; D is unresolved. Trimming stripped 2 bases from V and 5 bases from J, with 6 bases between. Germline V gene sequence: CDR1 MDHEN, CDR2 SYDVKM. The CDR3 covers 12 residues. CDR3 nucleotides: TGTGCCAGCAGTTTAACTTCTGAGACCCAGTACTTC. The encoded protein is CASSLTSETQYF.

The rearrangement uses TRBV30 and TRBJ2-5; maybe TRBD2 (6 bases). V was shortened by 1 base and J by 7 bases, with 19 bases between the two germline ends. This CDR3 contains 15 residues. Germline V lookup: CDR1 GTSNPN, CDR2 SVGIG (reference sequence). The CDR3 DNA follows: TGTGCCTGGAGTGACTGGGACTCCCTCGGTGGGACCCAGTACTTC. Amino acids: CAWSDWDSLGGTQYF.

The genes are TRBV7-2 and TRBJ1-6; D remains ambiguous. CDR3 length: 13 residues. The V gene lost 5 bases and the J gene lost 11 bases, with 13 bases spanning the gap. Germline CDR1 SGHTA, CDR2 FQGNSA. CDR3 in DNA: TGTGCCAGCAGCCAAGGCCTGCCACCACCCCTCCACTTT. Residues: CASSQGLPPPLHF. The full variable domain, completed using reference TRBV7-2 and TRBJ1-6, is GAGVSQSPSNKVTEKGKDVELRCDPISGHTALYWYRQSLGQGLEFLIYFQGNSAPDKSGLPSDRFSAERTGGSVSTLTIQRTQQEDSAVYLCASSQGLPPPLHFGNGTRLTVT.

The genes are TRBV7-8 and TRBJ2-5, with TRBD2 identical over 13 bases. V shed 5 bases, J shed 5 bases, and the junction held 11 bases outside the gene matches. The CDR3 runs 17 residues. Germline CDR1 SGHVS, CDR2 FQNEAQ. CDR3 bases: TGTGCCAGCAGCCCTCTACGGCTGGGACTAGCGGGGGAGACCCAGTACTTC. This codes for CASSPLRLGLAGETQYF.

This CDR3 reads CASSPSGTGIPFQETQYF. The CDR3 DNA is TGTGCCAGCAGCCCCTCCGGGACAGGGATCCCCTTCCAAGAGACCCAGTACTTC. V usage is TRBV5-8 and J usage is TRBJ2-5; 9 bases are shared with TRBD1. The CDR3 consists of 18 residues. J was trimmed by 1 base and V by 4 bases; bases with no gene match: 14. Germline CDR1 SGHTS, CDR2 YDEGEE.

The chain is built from TRBV2 and TRBJ2-7, with D hard to call. The germline V gene has CDR1 SNHLY and CDR2 FYNNEI. The V end lost 3 bases, the J end lost 3 bases, and 6 bases lay between the germline ends. This CDR3 contains 12 residues. In DNA form, the CDR3 reads TGTGCCAGCAGTGACAGGAGCTACGAGCAGTACTTC. It yields the protein CASSDRSYEQYF.

The genes are TRBV27 and TRBJ1-5; D unclear. The V end was cut by 0 bases, the J end by 6 bases, with 12 bases between. The CDR3 has 15 amino acids. Germline-derived CDR1 and CDR2 are MNHEY and SMNVEV (reference sequence). The CDR3: CASSLSILLGQPQHF. Here the CDR3 DNA reads TGTGCCAGCAGTTTATCGATTCTTCTAGGTCAGCCCCAGCATTTT.

The chain couples TRBV29-1 to TRBJ1-2; possibly TRBD1 for D (5 bases). There are 15 residues in the CDR3. V was clipped by 0 bases and J by 1 base, with 12 bases between them. Germline CDR1 reads SQVTM; CDR2 reads ANQGSEA. The CDR3: CSVEDWGGSNYGYTF. CDR3 DNA: TGCAGCGTTGAAGATTGGGGGGGAAGTAACTATGGCTACACCTTC.

This clone was seen just once. The V and J genes are TRBV6-5 and TRBJ1-2, with 8 bases identical to TRBD1. The CDR3 extends over 13 amino acids. V was clipped by 7 bases and J by 4 bases; unmatched bases: 5. Germline CDR1 is MNHEY and CDR2 is SVGAGI. CDR3 loop: CASKDRAGYGYTF. CDR3 DNA sequence: TGTGCCAGCAAGGACAGGGCCGGCTATGGCTACACCTTC.